This is a list of T cell receptor beta chains from one sample in a study of beta chain features in type 1 diabetes. Sequencing used immunoSEQ multiplex PCR; TCRdb keeps in-frame clones, though not all of them. The sample has around 40,000 clones; about 68% are singletons. Sequencing was done on a sample of Tregs from blood. The receptor set was obtained from a man younger than 45 with type 1 diabetes. Some clones in this sample may be carry-over from other donors' samples. The CDR3 runs from the conserved cysteine through the conserved F or W. A D gene is named only where the DNA matches it firmly. The size entry is marked missing in some rows and otherwise reads once, few, many or a size class.

j_call,d_call,v_call,clone_size,cdr3_nt,cdr3_aa
TRBJ2-5,-,TRBV6-6,-,TGTGCCAGCAGTTACTCCGGGGGGCAACAAGAGACCCAGTACTTC,CASSYSGGQQETQYF
TRBJ2-2,-,TRBV7-3,-,TGTGCCAGCAGCCTCCCTAATGGGCGGGTCACCGGGGAGCTGTTTTTT,CASSLPNGRVTGELFF
TRBJ1-1,-,TRBV10-3,-,TGTGCCATCAGTGAGTCGAGCCCCCGGGACACTGAAGCTTTCTTT,CAISESSPRDTEAFF
TRBJ2-1,-,TRBV10-3,-,TGTGCCATCAGTGTCGTCCTGAGCTCCTACAATGAGCAGTTCTTC,CAISVVLSSYNEQFF
TRBJ1-1,-,TRBV5-1,-,TGCGCCAGCAGCTTGGCGCGGGGCCTAAACACTGAAGCTTTCTTT,CASSLARGLNTEAFF
TRBJ2-1,TRBD2,TRBV2,-,TGTGCCAGCACTCCTAGCGGATACAATGAGCAGTTCTTC,CASTPSGYNEQFF
TRBJ2-1,-,TRBV12-5,few,TGTGCTAGTGGTTTGGTAATCAGCGGCCTTTACAATGAGCAGTTCTTC,CASGLVISGLYNEQFF
TRBJ2-7,TRBD2,TRBV7-2,-,TGTGCCAGCACACTAGCGTTTGGCCCATACGAGCAGTACTTC,CASTLAFGPYEQYF
TRBJ2-3,-,TRBV6-6,-,TGTGCCAGCAGTTCCGCCTTACTAGTGGATACGCAGTATTTT,CASSSALLVDTQYF
TRBJ1-6,TRBD1,TRBV5-4,-,TGTGCCAGCAGCTCGGGACAGGGGTTCGATAATTCACCCCTCCACTTT,CASSSGQGFDNSPLHF
TRBJ2-3,-,TRBV28,once,TGTGCCAGCAATTGGGTAGGGGGCACAGATACGCAGTATTTT,CASNWVGGTDTQYF
TRBJ1-2,-,TRBV4-3,-,TGCGCCAGCAGCCAAGAGAGGGACGGACAGTACTATGGCTACACCTTC,CASSQERDGQYYGYTF
TRBJ2-1,-,TRBV29-1,-,TGCAGCGTTTCCCTCCGGGGGGCAGGGGACAATGAGCAGTTCTTC,CSVSLRGAGDNEQFF
TRBJ2-3,TRBD2,TRBV29-1,-,TGCAGCGCTAACGGCGGGGGGTCAGGGGAGGGCACAGATACGCAGTATTTT,CSANGGGSGEGTDTQYF
TRBJ1-5,-,TRBV6-5,-,TGTGCCAGCAGTTACTCGACAGATCAGCCCCAGCATTTT,CASSYSTDQPQHF
TRBJ1-2,-,TRBV7-2,-,TGTGCCAGCAGCTTCCTTGCAGACTCGGGGTTCGGCTACACCTTC,CASSFLADSGFGYTF
TRBJ1-2,TRBD1,TRBV6-6,-,TGTGCCAGCAATCCCGGGACAGGGATCTATGGCTACACCTTC,CASNPGTGIYGYTF
TRBJ2-2,TRBD2,TRBV4-2,few,TGTGCCAGCAGCCAAGTAATCGCCCAGTCTCTAGCGGGGGCGAACACCGGGGAGCTGTTTTTT,CASSQVIAQSLAGANTGELFF
TRBJ2-4,TRBD2,TRBV7-2,-,TGTGCCAGCAGCTTACTCCTAGCGGGGGCTCAGTACTTC,CASSLLLAGAQYF
TRBJ1-5,TRBD1,TRBV5-6,once,TGTGCCAGCAGCACCGACAGGGCTCAGCCCCAGCATTTT,CASSTDRAQPQHF
TRBJ2-7,TRBD2,TRBV7-9,few,TGTGCCAGCAGCCGGGGACTAGCGGGGCACCTCTACGAGCAGTACTTC,CASSRGLAGHLYEQYF
TRBJ2-7,-,TRBV7-2,-,TGTGCCAGCAGCTTAGGAGGGCGGGGATCCTACGAGCAGTACTTC,CASSLGGRGSYEQYF
TRBJ2-1,-,TRBV6-6,-,TGTGCCAGCAGTTACTATCGGGATGAGCAGTTCTTC,CASSYYRDEQFF
TRBJ2-5,TRBD2,TRBV28,-,TGTGCCAGCAGTTTGCCTAGCGGAAACCAAGAGACCCAGTACTTC,CASSLPSGNQETQYF
TRBJ1-1,-,TRBV5-1,-,TGCGCCAGCAGCTTGGGAGCAACAGGGAACACTGAAGCTTTCTTT,CASSLGATGNTEAFF
TRBJ2-1,TRBD1,TRBV6-6,-,TGTGCCAGCAGTCTCCAGGGGGCCCATGAGCAGTTCTTC,CASSLQGAHEQFF
TRBJ2-7,-,TRBV5-1,few,TGCGCCAGCAGCCAACTTGCCGGGGGACGACTCAACGAGCAGTACTTC,CASSQLAGGRLNEQYF
TRBJ2-3,TRBD2,TRBV2,-,TGTGCCAGCACAAGATGGCCTAGCGGGGGCACAGATACGCAGTATTTT,CASTRWPSGGTDTQYF
TRBJ2-2,-,TRBV5-1,-,TGCGCCAGCAGCTTGTTGGGGGCCGACACCGGGGAGCTGTTTTTT,CASSLLGADTGELFF
TRBJ1-3,-,TRBV19,-,TGTGCCAGTAGTACGGCGGCGGGGGGGTCGGCTGGAAACACCATATATTTT,CASSTAAGGSAGNTIYF
TRBJ2-1,TRBD2,TRBV7-9,medium-sized,TGTGCCAGCAGCTTGAGACTAGCGGGGGGGCTGGGAGAGCAGTTCTTC,CASSLRLAGGLGEQFF
TRBJ1-5,-,TRBV5-1,-,TGCGCCAGCAGCTTAAACCCAGGAGCGGATAACCAGCCCCAGCATTTT,CASSLNPGADNQPQHF
TRBJ1-3,-,TRBV18,-,TGTGCCAGCTCACCATTCGGGGAGAACTCTGGAAACACCATATATTTT,CASSPFGENSGNTIYF
TRBJ2-1,-,TRBV5-6,-,TGTGCCAGCAGCTCCCCCTTTCTTGACCCCACGGGGGAGTTCTTC,CASSSPFLDPTGEFF
TRBJ1-6,-,TRBV5-1,-,TGCGCCAGCAGCCCCCTGACAGGACCAAATTCACCCCTCCACTTT,CASSPLTGPNSPLHF
TRBJ2-7,TRBD1,TRBV7-9,-,TGTGCCAGCAGCCGGGGACAGGACTACTACGAGCAGTACTTC,CASSRGQDYYEQYF
TRBJ2-1,TRBD2,TRBV5-1,once,TGCGCCAGCAGCCCCGGACTAGATGGGCACAATGAGCAGTTCTTC,CASSPGLDGHNEQFF
TRBJ1-2,-,TRBV6-6,few,TGTGCCAGCAGCCCCCCGGAGGGCAGGGCGTCAACCTTC,CASSPPEGRASTF
TRBJ2-3,TRBD2,TRBV7-2,-,TGTGCCAGCAGCTTAGAGCTGCTTCTAGCGGGGAGGACAGATACGCAGTATTTT,CASSLELLLAGRTDTQYF
TRBJ1-1,-,TRBV5-6,-,TGTGCCAGCAGCTTGGGTGGGGGGATGAACACTGAAGCTTTCTTT,CASSLGGGMNTEAFF